Listed here are 32 T cell receptor beta chains from one sample, sequenced in a study of shared clonotypes between healthy human individuals. Profiled with immunoSEQ multiplex PCR; TCRdb holds only in-frame clones, not every one. The sample holds fewer than 3 million clones, 85% to 95% seen once. Sequences were obtained from naive CD4+ T cells from PBMCs. The sample's subset: CD45RA+ positively selected. The receptors originated from a man younger than 35 in good health. Some clones in this sample may be carry-over from other donors' samples.

The V and J genes are TRBV2 and TRBJ2-1; 16 nucleotides match TRBD2. V was pared by 6 bases and J by 8 bases, with 4 bases of the junction left unmatched. This CDR3 spans 15 amino acids. Germline loops: CDR1 SNHLY, CDR2 FYNNEI. The CDR3 loop is CASRGLAGGMDEQFF. CDR3 sequence (DNA): TGTGCCAGCAGGGGACTAGCGGGAGGGATGGATGAGCAGTTCTTC. Complete variable domain (other parts from reference TRBV2 and TRBJ2-1): EPEVTQTPSHQVTQMGQEVILRCVPISNHLYFYWYRQILGQKVEFLVSFYNNEISEKSEIFDDQFSVERPDGSNFTLKIRSTKLEDSAMYFCASRGLAGGMDEQFFGPGTRLTVL.

This chain joins TRBV5-4 and TRBJ1-3; TRBD1 matches 7 bases. The CDR3 runs 16 residues. Germline-derived CDR1 and CDR2 are SGHNT and YYREEE (reference sequence). V was pared by 0 bases and J by 3 bases, with 6 bases of the junction left unmatched. As DNA, the CDR3 is TGTGCCAGCAGCTTGGGAGGCAGGACAGGTGGAAACACCATATATTTT. Residues: CASSLGGRTGGNTIYF.

This clone was seen once. V and J are TRBV30 and TRBJ2-3; D remains ambiguous. The CDR3 runs to 11 residues. Trimming pared 4 bases from V and 2 bases from J, leaving 4 bases between. CDR1 and CDR2 (germline): GTSNPN, SVGIG (reference sequence). CDR3 sequence (DNA): TGTGCCTGGACGATCACAGATACGCAGTATTTT. Its translation: CAWTITDTQYF.

CDR3 sequence: CASSFDPNTIYF. The CDR3 DNA reads as TGTGCCAGCAGCTTCGATCCCAACACCATATATTTT. V usage is TRBV5-5 and J usage is TRBJ1-3; D uncertain. This CDR3 spans 12 amino acids. Between the trimmed V and J ends, which lost 2 bases and 7 bases, there was a span of 7 bases. Germline-derived CDR1 and CDR2 are SGHKS and YYEKEE (reference sequence). The full variable domain, with the rest looked up from reference TRBV5-5 and TRBJ1-3, is DAGVTQSPTHLIKTRGQQVTLRCSPISGHKSVSWYQQVLGQGPQFIFQYYEKEERGRGNFPDRFSARQFPNYSSELNVNALLLGDSALYLCASSFDPNTIYFGEGSWLTVV.

The chain joins TRBV4-1 to TRBJ2-1; 11 nucleotides align to TRBD2. CDR3 size: 20 residues. Germline V CDR1 and CDR2: MGHRA, YSYEKL. V lost 4 bases, J lost 1 base, and 15 bases stayed unmatched. CDR3 residues: CASSPEARTSGSVSYNEQFF. In DNA, the CDR3 is TGCGCCAGCAGCCCCGAGGCTCGAACTAGCGGGAGTGTATCCTACAATGAGCAGTTCTTC.

V usage is TRBV15 and J usage is TRBJ1-2; the D is unclear. The V and J ends lost 0 bases and 5 bases respectively, with 10 bases between them. The CDR3 length is 14 residues. Germline V CDR1 and CDR2: LNHNV, YYDKDF (reference sequence). CDR3 loop: CATSRDLSGYGYTF. CDR3 in DNA: TGTGCCACCAGCAGAGATTTATCTGGGTATGGCTACACCTTC.

The V call is TRBV6-1, the J call TRBJ1-1, with D possibly matching TRBD1 (5 bases). CDR3 length: 15 residues. V was cut by 3 bases and J by 5 bases, with 16 bases left in between. The germline gives CDR1 MNHNS, CDR2 SASEGT. The CDR3 reads CASSESSKGWTEAFF. In nucleotides, the CDR3 is TGTGCCAGCAGTGAGTCAAGTAAGGGGTGGACTGAAGCTTTCTTT.

V is TRBV7-9 and J is TRBJ2-1; D unclear. In germline, CDR1 is SEHNR, CDR2 FQNEAQ (reference sequence). Trimming took 2 bases from V and 3 from J, leaving 5 bases between them. The CDR3 is made up of 13 amino acids. Written as DNA, the CDR3 is TGTGCCAGCAGCTTACCTAGCTACAATGAGCAGTTCTTC. Protein: CASSLPSYNEQFF.

This clone was recorded only once. The chain carries TRBV7-3 and TRBJ2-5, with TRBD2 as a possible D gene (8 bases). This CDR3 region has 15 residues. Germline CDR1 is SGHTA and CDR2 is FQGTGA. With 5 bases removed from V and 2 bases from J, the gap between germline ends came to 15 bases. DNA for the CDR3: TGTGCCAGCAGCCGGGGGGGACAGCAACAAGAGACCCAGTACTTC. Amino acids: CASSRGGQQQETQYF.

The chain has TRBV18 and TRBJ2-7; TRBD2 matches at 9 bases. Per the germline V gene, CDR1 is KGHSH and CDR2 is LQKENI. Losses at the gene ends were 1 base for V and 6 bases for J; bases not matched to a gene: 4. The CDR3 contains 14 residues. CDR3 residues: CASSPLAGDLEQYF. CDR3 nucleotides: TGTGCCAGCTCACCACTAGCGGGAGATCTCGAGCAGTACTTC.

The chain is built from TRBV5-4 and TRBJ1-4, with 8 bases lining up with TRBD1. Germline lookup yields CDR1 SGHNT and CDR2 YYREEE (reference sequence). Trimming cost V 4 bases and J 4 bases; bases outside gene matches: 6. The CDR3 covers 15 residues. CDR3 nucleotide sequence: TGTGCCAGCAGCAGCCGAGGACAGGGTAATGAAAAACTGTTTTTT. This sequence encodes CASSSRGQGNEKLFF.

A word on this clone: Other DNA sequences in this sample translate to the same CDR3. This chain links TRBV30 with TRBJ1-3; no reliable D call. With 0 bases removed from V and 0 bases from J, the gap between germline ends came to 6 bases. The CDR3 has 14 amino acids. The germline V gene encodes CDR1 GTSNPN and CDR2 SVGIG (reference sequence). This CDR3 reads CAWSVGVSGNTIYF. CDR3 DNA: TGTGCCTGGAGTGTTGGAGTCTCTGGAAACACCATATATTTT.

V gene TRBV18 combines with J gene TRBJ2-1, with 9 bases that match TRBD1. The CDR3 is 14 amino acids. Germline V lookup: CDR1 KGHSH, CDR2 LQKENI. Trimming cost V 8 bases and J 9 bases; bases outside gene matches: 11. CDR3 region: CASQGTGGPIEQFF. Here the CDR3 DNA reads TGTGCCAGCCAGGGAACAGGGGGCCCTATTGAGCAGTTCTTC.

V is TRBV11-3 and J is TRBJ2-3, with D possibly TRBD2 on 6 matching bases. This CDR3 has 17 residues. CDR1 is SGHNT and CDR2 is YENEEA in the germline V gene. The ends were cut back, 3 bases at V and 0 bases at J, with 16 bases in the middle. The chain's CDR3 is CASSLGTRASSTDTQYF. The CDR3 DNA follows: TGTGCCAGCAGCTTGGGGACTCGGGCTAGTAGCACAGATACGCAGTATTTT. Full variable domain (rest looked up from reference TRBV11-3 and TRBJ2-3): EAGVVQSPRYKIIEKKQPVAFWCNPISGHNTLYWYLQNLGQGPELLIRYENEEAVDDSQLPKDRFSAERLKGVDSTLKIQPAELGDSAVYLCASSLGTRASSTDTQYFGPGTRLTVL.

With respect to this clone: Additional DNA sequences in this sample encode the identical CDR3. The V and J genes are TRBV5-1 and TRBJ1-1; D uncertain. This CDR3 has 13 amino acids. The V end was cut by 3 bases, the J end by 0 bases, with 6 bases between. Germline V CDR1 and CDR2: SGHRS, YFSETQ. CDR3 DNA: TGCGCCAGCAGCTCCAGTATGAACACTGAAGCTTTCTTT. Translated: CASSSSMNTEAFF.

V gene TRBV29-1 combines with J gene TRBJ1-1; weak D call: TRBD1 (5 bases). V was clipped by 1 base and J by 5 bases, with 11 bases between them. The CDR3 is 13 amino acids. Germline loops: CDR1 SQVTM, CDR2 ANQGSEA. CDR3: CSVEGPGRTEAFF. The CDR3 nucleotides are TGCAGCGTTGAAGGGCCAGGGAGGACTGAAGCTTTCTTT.

The J gene is TRBJ2-1, the V gene TRBV7-3; 9 nucleotides match TRBD1. This CDR3 contains 17 residues. Germline V gives CDR1 SGHTA, CDR2 FQGTGA. Trimming took 5 bases from V and 5 from J; bases not matched to a gene: 13. In DNA, the CDR3 is TGTGCCAGCAGCCTCCGGGGACCGGGACAGGGTGACAATGAGCAGTTCTTC. Its protein is CASSLRGPGQGDNEQFF.

The CDR3 sequence is CASSQLLSTYTDTQYF. The CDR3, as DNA: TGTGCCAGCAGCCAACTATTGAGTACGTACACAGATACGCAGTATTTT. The V and J genes are TRBV14 and TRBJ2-3; D is uncertain. Germline-derived CDR1 and CDR2 are SGHDN and FVKESK. The CDR3 loop spans 16 amino acids. Deletions cut 2 bases from V and 2 bases from J, with 14 bases between.

The chain combines TRBV9 with TRBJ2-7; 7 bases fit TRBD2. This CDR3 comprises 17 residues. Germline CDR1 and CDR2: SGDLS and YYNGEE. V gave up 0 bases and J gave up 3 bases; unmatched junction bases: 12. The CDR3 sequence: CASSVGGRREGIYEQYF. The DNA of the CDR3 is TGTGCCAGCAGCGTAGGAGGTCGAAGGGAGGGAATCTACGAGCAGTACTTC. Filled out from reference TRBV9 and TRBJ2-7, the complete variable domain reads DSGVTQTPKHLITATGQRVTLRCSPRSGDLSVYWYQQSLDQGLQFLIQYYNGEERAKGNILERFSAQQFPDLHSELNLSSLELGDSALYFCASSVGGRREGIYEQYFGPGTRLTVT.

This chain joins TRBV2 and TRBJ2-1, with TRBD2 as a possible D gene (6 bases). The germline V gene encodes CDR1 SNHLY and CDR2 FYNNEI. The ends were cut back, 5 bases at V and 4 bases at J, with 15 bases in the middle. CDR3 size: 15 residues. The CDR3 region has the DNA TGTGCCAGCAGTCTCCAGATAAGCGGGTACAATGAGCAGTTCTTC. Its translation is CASSLQISGYNEQFF.

The V call is TRBV4-3, the J call TRBJ2-5; 7 bases line up with TRBD2. The CDR3 length is 16 residues. With V trimmed by 0 bases and J by 2 bases, 6 bases remained unmatched. The germline CDR1 and CDR2 sequences are LGHNA and YSLEER. The CDR3 coding sequence is TGCGCCAGCAGCCAAGATTTACCTAGCGGACAAGAGACCCAGTACTTC. Translation: CASSQDLPSGQETQYF.

The chain couples TRBV7-9 to TRBJ2-7, with D perhaps TRBD1 or TRBD2 (5 bases each). The CDR3 extends over 14 amino acids. CDR1 and CDR2 from the germline V gene are SEHNR and FQNEAQ (reference sequence). V was cut by 1 base and J by 3 bases, with 10 bases left in between. This CDR3 reads CASSLGVGDYEQYF. CDR3 nucleotides: TGTGCCAGCAGCTTAGGTGTGGGGGACTACGAGCAGTACTTC. Using reference TRBV7-9 and TRBJ2-7 for the parts outside the CDR3, the full variable domain is DTGVSQNPRHKITKRGQNVTFRCDPISEHNRLYWYRQTLGQGPEFLTYFQNEAQLEKSRLLSDRFSAERPKGSFSTLEIQRTEQGDSAMYLCASSLGVGDYEQYFGPGTRLTVT.

The V and J genes are TRBV14 and TRBJ1-4; D not resolved. Germline values: CDR1 SGHDN, CDR2 FVKESK. Trimming shortened V by 1 base and J by 7 bases, and 13 bases separated the two germline ends. The CDR3 sequence is 15 residues long. CDR3 amino acids: CASSQGGKRSEKLFF. The CDR3 DNA follows: TGTGCCAGCAGCCAAGGAGGGAAACGGAGTGAAAAACTGTTTTTT.

The count of this clone is one. This chain joins TRBV6-5 and TRBJ2-7; 8 positions agree with TRBD1. The CDR3 runs to 14 residues. CDR1 and CDR2 from the germline V gene are MNHEY and SVGAGI. V lost 4 bases, J lost 3 bases, and 5 bases stayed unmatched. CDR3 in DNA: TGTGCCAGCAGTTTCATTGGACAGGGCTACGAGCAGTACTTC. Amino acids: CASSFIGQGYEQYF.

The chain carries TRBV28 and TRBJ1-2; D perhaps matches TRBD1 (5 bases). Trimming stripped 5 bases from V and 4 bases from J, with 11 bases between. CDR1 is MDHEN and CDR2 is SYDVKM in the germline V gene. There are 13 residues in the CDR3. CDR3 sequence (DNA): TGTGCCAGCAGTACCAGGGACGTCTATGGCTACACCTTC. It translates to CASSTRDVYGYTF.

The chain combines TRBV6-5 with TRBJ1-1, with a possible D match to TRBD1 (5 bases). Trimming pared 2 bases from V and 4 bases from J, leaving 17 bases between. The CDR3 totals 16 residues. Germline V gene sequence: CDR1 MNHEY, CDR2 SVGAGI. CDR3 loop: CASSYGGRRGPTEAFF. The CDR3 DNA sequence: TGTGCCAGCAGTTACGGGGGAAGGAGGGGACCCACTGAAGCTTTCTTT.

The chain couples TRBV28 to TRBJ2-5, with TRBD1 matching over 10 bases. This CDR3 is 14 amino acids long. Germline V gene data show CDR1 as MDHEN and CDR2 as SYDVKM. Trimming cost V 4 bases and J 5 bases; bases outside gene matches: 4. CDR3 sequence reads: CASSSGQGGETQYF. As DNA, the CDR3 is TGTGCCAGCAGTTCCGGACAGGGGGGGGAGACCCAGTACTTC. Based on the CDR3 plus reference TRBV28 and TRBJ2-5, the full variable domain is DVKVTQSSRYLVKRTGEKVFLECVQDMDHENMFWYRQDPGLGLRLIYFSYDVKMKEKGDIPEGYSVSREKKERFSLILESASTNQTSMYLCASSSGQGGETQYFGPGTRLLVL.

V and J are TRBV6-6 and TRBJ2-1; tentatively, D is TRBD2 (6 bases). Germline CDR1 reads MNHNY; CDR2 reads SVGAGI (reference sequence). This CDR3 has 15 residues. V gave up 4 bases and J gave up 7 bases, with 17 bases separating them. The DNA for the CDR3 is TGTGCCAGCAGTTTCGGTGTGGGGACTCAGAATGAGCAGTTCTTC. Protein: CASSFGVGTQNEQFF.

V and J are TRBV7-2 and TRBJ2-7; D remains ambiguous. Per germline, CDR1 SGHTA and CDR2 FQGNSA. The V end lost 1 base, the J end lost 3 bases, and 7 bases lay between the germline ends. This CDR3 has 13 residues. The CDR3: CASSLVGNYEQYF. The CDR3 coding sequence is TGTGCCAGCAGCTTAGTTGGGAACTACGAGCAGTACTTC.

Concerning this clone: Other nucleotide sequences in the sample specify the same CDR3. This chain connects TRBV7-9 to TRBJ2-3; D gene unclear. The ends were cut back, 1 base at V and 2 bases at J, with 10 bases in the middle. Germline CDR1 and CDR2: SEHNR and FQNEAQ (reference sequence). The CDR3 totals 15 residues. CDR3 region: CASSLGTGYTDTQYF. The DNA for the CDR3 is TGTGCCAGCAGCTTAGGAACCGGATACACAGATACGCAGTATTTT.

This rearrangement joins TRBV19 to TRBJ1-5; 8 nucleotides line up with TRBD1. Looked up from germline, CDR1 is LNHDA and CDR2 is SQIVND (reference sequence). The V segment lost 3 bases and the J segment 11 bases; nucleotides outside the gene matches: 15. This CDR3 spans 16 amino acids. The CDR3 bases are TGTGCCAGTAGTATTACCGCTTCTAGAGACAGGGGTTCCCAGCATTTT. Residues: CASSITASRDRGSQHF. The variable domain in full, with the rest retrieved from reference TRBV19 and TRBJ1-5, is DGGITQSPKYLFRKEGQNVTLSCEQNLNHDAMYWYRQDPGQGLRLIYYSQIVNDFQKGDIAEGYSVSREKKESFPLTVTSAQKNPTAFYLCASSITASRDRGSQHFGDGTRLSIL.

The chain has TRBV5-6 and TRBJ2-6; unclear D gene. Trimming took 6 bases from V and 2 from J, leaving 15 bases between them. Germline V lookup: CDR1 SGHDT, CDR2 YYEEEE. The CDR3 has 16 residues. Written as DNA, the CDR3 is TGTGCCAGCACCAATTATCCTGGCACTGGGGCCAACGTCCTGACTTTC. Its protein product is CASTNYPGTGANVLTF.